Below are 5 T cell receptor beta chains sequenced from a single sample in a study of blood T cells in healthy people across ages (dated by TCRdb to the mid-2010s). Libraries were prepared through 5' RACE. Sequencing took place on an Illumina HiSeq 2500. A second PCR of roughly 7 to 11 cycles was performed with a sample-barcoded 5' primer and a J-beta primer mix. TCRdb applied fastp at Q25 and MiXCR to the public reads, then kept only in-frame beta chains. Entries are consolidated by CDR3 protein sequence, retaining the most common genes and DNA. For this sample the table gives hundreds of thousands of distinct CDR3 sequences, of which approximately 29% were detected only once. The top ten clones comprise over 15% of the sample. Material for sequencing was blood. These receptors were collected from a woman older than 75 in good health. Donor details come from another sample of the same person, matched by shared clones.

Note on this clonotype: Since a much larger clone is just one base distant, this may be a read error. The chain has TRBV7-2 and TRBJ2-1; TRBD1 or TRBD2 may be the D gene (5 bases each). The CDR3 runs to 14 residues. The germline V gene has CDR1 SGHTA and CDR2 FQGNSA. DNA of the CDR3: TGTGCCAGCAGCTTATTGGGACGAAACAATGAGCAGGTCTTC. Its translation: CASSLLGRNNEQVF.

The sample holds a few counts of this clonotype. V gene TRBV24-1 combines with J gene TRBJ2-5, with D perhaps matching TRBD1 (5 bases). V shed 6 bases and J shed 0 bases, with 16 bases lying between them. The CDR3 is made up of 16 amino acids. Germline assignment: CDR1 KGHDR and CDR2 SFDVKD. The CDR3 region has the DNA TGTGCCACCAGTTCTGTGGGCAGGGCGTACCAAGAGACCCAGTACTTC. It specifies CATSSVGRAYQETQYF.

This clonotype showed up many times. The rearrangement links TRBV29-1 to TRBJ2-7, with a weak D call TRBD1 (6 bases). The CDR3 contains 13 residues. In germline, CDR1 is SQVTM, CDR2 ANQGSEA. The V end was cut by 8 bases, the J end by 2 bases, with 16 bases between. As DNA, the CDR3 is TGCAGCTTTGCCGCGACAGGCACCTACGAGCAGTACTTC. It specifies CSFAATGTYEQYF.

The V and J genes are TRBV7-3 and TRBJ2-7; 7 bases map to TRBD1. After removal of 2 bases from V and 0 bases from J, the junction contained 10 bases not matched to a gene. The CDR3 contains 17 residues. The germline gives CDR1 SGHTA, CDR2 FQGTGA. CDR3 sequence (DNA): TGTGCCAGCAGCTTAGGCCAGGGACAGTGGAGCTCCTACGAGCAGTACTTC. Amino acids: CASSLGQGQWSSYEQYF.

The chain recombines TRBV12-3 or TRBV12-4 with TRBJ2-4; 7 bases are shared with TRBD2. CDR3 length: 18 residues. V dropped 3 bases and J dropped 8; count of bases not matched to a gene: 19. CDR3 bases: TGTGCCAGCAGTTTTTTTCCCCTGGGAGGGAGCGGTACGGACATTCAGTACTTC. This gives the protein CASSFFPLGGSGTDIQYF.